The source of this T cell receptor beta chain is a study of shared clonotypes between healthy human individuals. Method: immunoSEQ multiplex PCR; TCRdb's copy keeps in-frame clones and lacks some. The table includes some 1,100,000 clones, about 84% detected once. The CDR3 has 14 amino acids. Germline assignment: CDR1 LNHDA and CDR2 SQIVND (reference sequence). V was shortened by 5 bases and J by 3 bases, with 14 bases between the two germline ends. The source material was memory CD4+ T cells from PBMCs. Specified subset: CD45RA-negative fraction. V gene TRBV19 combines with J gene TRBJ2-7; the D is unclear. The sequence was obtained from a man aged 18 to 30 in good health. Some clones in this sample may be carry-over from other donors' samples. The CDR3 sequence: CASSWSQNYYEQYF. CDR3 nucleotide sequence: TGTGCCAGTAGTTGGTCCCAAAACTACTACGAGCAGTACTTC.